Sequencing of this T cell receptor (beta chain) was carried out in a study of shared clonotypes between healthy human individuals. The protocol was immunoSEQ multiplex PCR, while the TCRdb copy is restricted to in-frame clones and leaves out a portion. Among roughly 1,500,000 clones listed, approximately 98% were seen once. The donors, all of them Caucasian adults, lived in Nashville, Tennessee. Comments on this clone: Its antigen is not known.

Findings and limits, study-wide: Incompleteness in sorted-subset sequencing, despite large depth, was shown by rarefaction. An anticipated effect of sequencing depth on clonotype sharing among donors was recognized.

Trimming took 5 bases from V and 1 from J; bases not matched to a gene: 5. CDR3 size: 16 residues. Germline CDR1 reads MRHNA; CDR2 reads SNTAGT. This sequence was found in a man aged 25 to 40 in good health. The source material was naive CD4+ T cells sorted from blood. Subset: CD45RA+ positively selected. The gene calls are TRBV6-4 and TRBJ2-3; 11 nucleotides agree with TRBD2. The CDR3 sequence is CASSPLAGGRTDTQYF. CDR3 sequence (DNA): TGTGCCAGCAGTCCCCTAGCGGGAGGACGCACAGATACGCAGTATTTT.